This T cell receptor beta chain was sequenced during a study of graft-versus-host responses after intestinal transplantation. About the study: Anti-thymocyte globulin served as induction for all recipients, who then took tacrolimus and steroids for approximately three years. Whole-study findings and limits: Association was observed between peak circulating GvH clone levels and early post-transplant HvG declines.

Trimming removed 4 bases at V and 1 base at J, with 15 bases between. Per the germline V gene, CDR1 is SGHDT and CDR2 is YYEEEE. The CDR3 consists of 15 residues. TCRdb's table, derived via immunoSEQ multiplex PCR, lists solely in-frame clones and lacks some. The data hold tens of thousands of clones, with 75% to 95% observed a single time. With respect to this clone: No antigen is known for it.

The source was PBMCs, collected 314 days after intestinal transplant. This TCR was recovered from a human patient who received an intestinal transplant, so some T cells may come from the graft donor. The chain is built from TRBV5-6 and TRBJ2-7; D possibly corresponds to TRBD1 (6 bases). CDR3 region: CASSPRDILSYEQYF. CDR3 sequence (DNA): TGTGCCAGCAGCCCCCGGGACATTTTGTCCTACGAGCAGTACTTC.